This TCR beta chain was retrieved from a study of shared clonotypes between healthy human individuals. Study summary: Two women and a few men aged 18 to 49 served as donors.

Turning to this clone: Its antigen is still unknown.

Produced via immunoSEQ multiplex PCR; TCRdb's table is partial and in-frame only. Of fewer than 700,000 clones in the sample, 95% were seen once. Overall study results and limits: The researchers took only blood, and tissue repertoires probably look different. Naive CD4 clonotypes overlapped across several donors at about 5.3%.

The junction had 4 bases not matched to a gene; V was cut back by 4 bases and J by 4 bases. CDR1 is SGHRS, CDR2 YFSETQ, per germline. The CDR3 has 15 residues. Only CD45RO-negative cells positively selected for CCR7 counted as naive CD8 cells, so terminally differentiated effector memory CD45RA+ cells were excluded. What was sequenced was naive CD8+ T cells sorted from blood. This chain connects TRBV5-1 to TRBJ2-1; TRBD2 aligns across 11 bases. The clonotype comes from a woman between 25 and 40 years old in good health. CDR3 in DNA: TGCGCCAGCAGCAGGGGACTAGCGGAGTACAATGAGCAGTTCTTC. This translates into CASSRGLAEYNEQFF.